Listed below are T cell receptor beta chains from one sample, sequenced in a study of OX40 agonist ivuxolimab in advanced cancers. Clones were sequenced by immunoSEQ multiplex PCR, and TCRdb holds only the in-frame ones, with some missing. The sample carries about 50,000 clones, about 83% recorded once. Specimen: CD4+ or CD8+ T cells sorted from blood, collected in a trial of the OX40 agonist ivuxolimab. All receptors derive from an adult with an advanced solid tumor such as melanoma, head and neck, liver or kidney cancer. Each CDR3 is given with its conserved first and last residue. The order of the fields is D gene, clone size, J gene, V gene, CDR3 protein, CDR3 DNA. A D gene is named only where the DNA matches it firmly. Size is omitted from some rows. Given values are once, few, many or a class for expanded clones.

d_call: TRBD1
clone_size: .
j_call: TRBJ1-1
v_call: TRBV28
cdr3_aa: CASSFSRGRTEAFF
cdr3_nt: TGTGCCAGCAGTTTTTCCAGGGGGCGCACTGAAGCTTTCTTT

d_call: .
clone_size: once
j_call: TRBJ2-7
v_call: TRBV28
cdr3_aa: CASSSGAKAYEQYF
cdr3_nt: TGTGCCAGCAGCTCAGGGGCCAAAGCCTACGAGCAGTACTTC

d_call: .
clone_size: .
j_call: TRBJ2-1
v_call: TRBV5-1
cdr3_aa: CASSAEGTPYNEQFF
cdr3_nt: TGCGCCAGCAGCGCCGAGGGGACTCCCTACAATGAGCAGTTCTTC

d_call: TRBD2
clone_size: .
j_call: TRBJ2-1
v_call: TRBV11-2
cdr3_aa: CASRSWTSGNNEQFF
cdr3_nt: TGTGCCAGCAGGTCCTGGACTAGCGGGAACAATGAGCAGTTCTTC

d_call: .
clone_size: .
j_call: TRBJ2-6
v_call: TRBV6-1
cdr3_aa: CASSVLGGPTSSGANVLTF
cdr3_nt: TGTGCCAGCAGTGTCCTTGGGGGGCCCACCTCCTCTGGGGCCAACGTCCTGACTTTC

d_call: .
clone_size: .
j_call: TRBJ1-2
v_call: TRBV27
cdr3_aa: CASAASPIYGYTF
cdr3_nt: TGTGCCAGCGCGGCCAGCCCGATCTATGGCTACACCTTC

d_call: .
clone_size: .
j_call: TRBJ1-5
v_call: TRBV9
cdr3_aa: CASSGPNSNQPQHF
cdr3_nt: TGTGCCAGCAGCGGCCCGAATAGCAATCAGCCCCAGCATTTT

d_call: .
clone_size: once
j_call: TRBJ1-6
v_call: TRBV15
cdr3_aa: CATSIKASGSSPLHF
cdr3_nt: TGTGCCACCAGCATTAAGGCCTCAGGGAGTTCACCCCTCCACTTT

d_call: TRBD1
clone_size: .
j_call: TRBJ1-5
v_call: TRBV6-1
cdr3_aa: CASSADRDQPQHF
cdr3_nt: TGTGCCAGCAGCGCCGACAGGGATCAGCCCCAGCATTTT

d_call: TRBD1
clone_size: .
j_call: TRBJ2-3
v_call: TRBV30
cdr3_aa: CAWRGTGSPFTDTQYF
cdr3_nt: TGTGCCTGGAGGGGGACAGGGTCCCCCTTCACAGATACGCAGTATTTT

d_call: .
clone_size: once
j_call: TRBJ1-5
v_call: TRBV18
cdr3_aa: CASSPEAGGQPQHF
cdr3_nt: TGTGCCAGCTCACCGGAGGCAGGCGGTCAGCCCCAGCATTTT

d_call: TRBD2
clone_size: .
j_call: TRBJ2-3
v_call: TRBV5-6
cdr3_aa: CASSPFGGRGNTDTQYF
cdr3_nt: TGTGCCAGCAGCCCCTTCGGCGGGAGGGGAAACACAGATACGCAGTATTTT

d_call: TRBD2
clone_size: .
j_call: TRBJ2-5
v_call: TRBV6-5
cdr3_aa: CASSLAGDNQETQYF
cdr3_nt: TGTGCCAGCAGCTTAGCGGGGGACAACCAAGAGACCCAGTACTTC

d_call: TRBD2
clone_size: once
j_call: TRBJ2-1
v_call: TRBV5-4
cdr3_aa: CASGKGLGDEQFF
cdr3_nt: TGTGCCAGCGGAAAGGGACTAGGTGATGAGCAGTTCTTC

d_call: TRBD2
clone_size: .
j_call: TRBJ2-2
v_call: TRBV7-8
cdr3_aa: CASKTSRNTGELFF
cdr3_nt: TGTGCCAGCAAGACTAGCAGAAACACCGGGGAGCTGTTTTTT

d_call: TRBD1
clone_size: .
j_call: TRBJ2-7
v_call: TRBV6-1
cdr3_aa: CASSSPGQGSYEQYF
cdr3_nt: TGTGCCAGCAGTTCGCCGGGACAGGGTTCCTACGAGCAGTACTTC

d_call: TRBD2
clone_size: .
j_call: TRBJ2-4
v_call: TRBV28
cdr3_aa: CASSGGGAKNIQYF
cdr3_nt: TGTGCCAGCAGCGGGGGGGGCGCCAAAAACATTCAGTACTTC

d_call: .
clone_size: .
j_call: TRBJ1-4
v_call: TRBV28
cdr3_aa: CASSLMTDLNEKLFF
cdr3_nt: TGTGCCAGCAGCCTTATGACAGACCTTAATGAAAAACTGTTTTTT

d_call: TRBD2
clone_size: few
j_call: TRBJ2-5
v_call: TRBV4-2
cdr3_aa: CASSQGGLAGGETQYF
cdr3_nt: TGTGCCAGCAGCCAAGGGGGACTAGCGGGAGGAGAGACCCAGTACTTC

d_call: TRBD1
clone_size: .
j_call: TRBJ1-4
v_call: TRBV18
cdr3_aa: CASSPDRGIATNEKLFF
cdr3_nt: TGTGCCAGCTCACCTGACAGGGGGATTGCAACTAATGAAAAACTGTTTTTT

d_call: .
clone_size: .
j_call: TRBJ1-2
v_call: TRBV6-5
cdr3_aa: CASSYSRFQFYGYTF
cdr3_nt: TGTGCCAGCAGTTACTCCAGGTTTCAGTTTTATGGCTACACCTTC

d_call: .
clone_size: .
j_call: TRBJ2-2
v_call: TRBV29-1
cdr3_aa: CSADANTGELFF
cdr3_nt: TGCAGCGCAGACGCGAACACCGGGGAGCTGTTTTTT

d_call: .
clone_size: .
j_call: TRBJ1-6
v_call: TRBV27
cdr3_aa: CASSLSGPTPSSYNSPLHF
cdr3_nt: TGTGCCAGCAGTTTAAGTGGCCCTACACCGAGCTCCTATAATTCACCCCTCCACTTT

d_call: TRBD1
clone_size: .
j_call: TRBJ1-2
v_call: TRBV5-8
cdr3_aa: CASSRGQFGGYTF
cdr3_nt: TGTGCCAGCAGCCGGGGACAGTTTGGGGGCTACACCTTC